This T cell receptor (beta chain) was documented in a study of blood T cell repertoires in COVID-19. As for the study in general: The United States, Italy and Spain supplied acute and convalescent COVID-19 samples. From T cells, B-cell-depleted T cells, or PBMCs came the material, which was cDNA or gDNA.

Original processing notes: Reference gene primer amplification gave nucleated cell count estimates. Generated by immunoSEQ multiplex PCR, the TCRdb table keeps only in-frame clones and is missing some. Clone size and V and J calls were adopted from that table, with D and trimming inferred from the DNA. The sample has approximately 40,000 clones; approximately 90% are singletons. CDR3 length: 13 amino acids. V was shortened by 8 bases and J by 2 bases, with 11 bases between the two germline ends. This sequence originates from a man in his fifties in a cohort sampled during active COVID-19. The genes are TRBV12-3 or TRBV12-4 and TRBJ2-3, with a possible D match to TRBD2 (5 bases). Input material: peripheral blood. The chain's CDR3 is CASRAGNTDTQYF. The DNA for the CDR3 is TGTGCCAGCCGGGCGGGCAACACAGATACGCAGTATTTT.